One and the same sample provided the 7 T cell receptor beta chains below, sequenced in a study of T cell changes during pregnancy in multiple sclerosis (dated by TCRdb to the late 2010s). The library was generated by the immunoSEQ multiplex PCR assay. TCRdb's version of the immuneACCESS table is confined to in-frame rearrangements and falls short of the full clone set. An unresolved V gene accounts for under half of the shortfall where checked; the remainder is of unknown origin. This sample is represented by around 60,000 clones; more than 80% of them were singletons. The ten largest clones represent approximately 0.45% of the sample. Sequencing was performed on CD4+ T cells from peripheral blood mononuclear cells, taken after pregnancy. The receptors were sampled from a female donor in good health, enrolled as a control in a pregnancy study.

J is TRBJ2-5 and V is TRBV4-1, with 11 bases that match TRBD2. V trimming: 1 base; J trimming: 5 bases; junction bases outside the gene matches: 9. The germline V gene has CDR1 MGHRA and CDR2 YSYEKL. CDR3 length: 17 residues. The DNA of the CDR3 is TGCGCCAGCAGCCAAGGACCAAGACTAGCGGGGCTTGAGACCCAGTACTTC. This codes for CASSQGPRLAGLETQYF.

The chain couples TRBV27 to TRBJ2-7, with 7 bases aligning to TRBD2. The V segment lost 3 bases and the J segment 5 bases; nucleotides outside the gene matches: 7. Germline V gene data show CDR1 as MNHEY and CDR2 as SMNVEV (reference sequence). The CDR3 loop spans 14 amino acids. The CDR3 coding sequence is TGTGCCAGCAGTTTCCTCCCCACTAGCGACGAGCAGTACTTC. Translated, it gives CASSFLPTSDEQYF.

The table lists this clone with a few counts. The chain has TRBV30 and TRBJ2-7; D is unclear. This CDR3 contains 12 residues. V lost 0 bases to trimming and J lost 1 base, with 4 bases between them. Per germline, CDR1 GTSNPN and CDR2 SVGIG (reference sequence). The CDR3 nucleotides are TGTGCCTGGAGTGTATCGTCCTACGAGCAGTACTTC. This encodes CAWSVSSYEQYF.

This clone appeared a single time. The J gene is TRBJ2-4, the V gene TRBV11-3, with TRBD1 matching over 7 bases. This CDR3 region has 17 residues. The V gene's germline CDR1 is SGHNT and CDR2 YENEEA. V trimming: 5 bases; J trimming: 0 bases; junction bases outside the gene matches: 10. CDR3 sequence (DNA): TGTGCCAGCAGCGTGACTCGAGACAGGGTAGCCAAAAACATTCAGTACTTC. Translating gives CASSVTRDRVAKNIQYF.

The chain couples TRBV6-1 to TRBJ1-1; D not resolved. CDR1 and CDR2 from the germline V gene are MNHNS and SASEGT. V was trimmed by 4 bases and J by 2 bases, leaving 17 bases between them. The CDR3 is made up of 16 amino acids. CDR3 protein: CASSGAVPGGNTEAFF. The CDR3 region has the DNA TGTGCCAGCAGTGGGGCAGTCCCGGGAGGTAACACTGAAGCTTTCTTT.

V and J are TRBV2 and TRBJ1-3, with a tentative D call TRBD1 (5 bases). Trimming cost V 6 bases and J 8 bases, with 17 bases left between them. CDR3 length: 14 residues. CDR1 is SNHLY, CDR2 FYNNEI, per germline. CDR3 loop: CASRTRPGIDTIYF. In DNA form, the CDR3 reads TGTGCCAGCAGGACTCGCCCAGGGATTGACACCATATATTTT.

The V gene is TRBV19, the J gene TRBJ1-1; D is uncertain. The CDR3 is 16 residues long. V was clipped by 3 bases and J by 6 bases, with 20 bases between them. Germline assignment: CDR1 LNHDA and CDR2 SQIVND (reference sequence). CDR3 DNA: TGTGCCAGTAGTATTGACCCTAGGGAGAGGACCGCTGAAGCTTTCTTT. Amino acid sequence: CASSIDPRERTAEAFF.